A single sample is the source of the 2 T cell receptor beta chains below, sequenced in a study of blood T cell repertoires in COVID-19. Clones were read by immunoSEQ multiplex PCR, and TCRdb kept only the in-frame ones, dropping some. The sample has fewer than 250,000 clones, approximately 90% seen once; the top ten hold roughly 2.6%. Material for sequencing was peripheral blood. The source is a young man with COVID-19, enrolled during active disease.

The chain employs TRBV27 and TRBJ1-2; tentative D call: TRBD1 (5 bases). From germline, CDR1 is MNHEY and CDR2 SMNVEV (reference sequence). CDR3 length equals 14 residues. Deletions cut 4 bases from V and 0 bases from J, with 9 bases between. CDR3 sequence reads: CASSSGPANYGYTF. The CDR3 nucleotides read TGTGCCAGCAGTTCAGGGCCAGCTAACTATGGCTACACCTTC.

The genes are TRBV29-1 and TRBJ2-7, with D tentatively TRBD1 (5 bases). This CDR3 region has 12 residues. The germline V gene encodes CDR1 SQVTM and CDR2 ANQGSEA. Trimming took 3 bases from V and 3 from J, leaving 9 bases between them. CDR3 sequence: CSVDKGNYEQYF. The CDR3 bases are TGCAGCGTTGATAAGGGGAACTACGAGCAGTACTTC.